This record looks at one T cell receptor (beta chain) sequence and its context. What it binds is unknown. The sample has other DNA sequences that encode this CDR3 too. Deep-level settings were used for running the assay. The repertoire was sequenced with immunoSEQ multiplex PCR; TCRdb's copy has only in-frame clones and lacks some. This sample carries millions of clones, 85% to 95% of them seen once, and the ten largest clones take more than 1.5%. This sample was taken from a study of shared clonotypes between healthy human individuals. Study-level background: Three plates each covered CD4 naive and memory; CD8 naive two, CD8 memory one.

The naive CD8 subset, CD45RO-negative cells positively selected for CCR7, excluded terminally differentiated effector memory CD45RA+ cells. Study-wide points: Sequencing of the sorted subsets was shown by rarefaction to be incomplete despite large depth. The study generally estimated greater richness for naive than memory subsets.

Germline CDR1 is GTSNPN and CDR2 is SVGIG (reference sequence). This CDR3 has 13 amino acids. Trimming cost V 2 bases and J 2 bases, with 7 bases left between them. The rearrangement uses TRBV30 and TRBJ2-1, with D unclear. This TCR came from a man aged 18-30 years in good health. Some clones in this sample may be carry-over from other donors' samples. The sample consisted of naive CD8+ T cells from PBMCs. CDR3 protein: CAWSLGPYNEQFF. The CDR3 bases are TGTGCCTGGAGTTTAGGGCCCTACAATGAGCAGTTCTTC.